These 20 T cell receptor beta chains came from one sample sequenced in a study of early T cells in non-severe SARS-CoV-2 infection. Each CDR3 protein gets one entry after TCRdb re-called the 5' RACE reads with MiXCR. The sample has approximately 67,000 distinct CDR3 sequences, around 9% seen once. The source material was whole blood. These receptors were collected from an adult who was a healthcare worker with PCR-confirmed SARS-CoV-2 infection or an uninfected control (not recorded which).

This clonotype was counted a few times. The rearrangement links TRBV5-5 to TRBJ2-3; TRBD1 matches at 9 bases. This CDR3 has 17 amino acids. Per germline, CDR1 SGHKS and CDR2 YYEKEE (reference sequence). The V gene end was trimmed by 2 bases and the J gene end by 0 bases; junction bases not matched to a gene: 7. The CDR3 region is CASSFGPGQGSTDTQYF. In DNA, the CDR3 is TGTGCCAGCAGCTTCGGACCGGGACAGGGTAGCACAGATACGCAGTATTTT.

The table lists this clonotype with many counts. This rearrangement joins TRBV3-1 to TRBJ1-5; D is uncertain. Trimming took off 3 bases at V and 2 bases at J, with 11 bases between the two ends. The CDR3 totals 15 residues. Germline CDR1 is LGHDT and CDR2 is YNNKEL (reference sequence). As DNA, the CDR3 is TGTGCCAGCAGCCACCGTCTGCAGGGCAATCAGCCCCAGCATTTT. As protein: CASSHRLQGNQPQHF.

This clonotype was recorded a few times. J is TRBJ2-3 and V is TRBV6-2 or TRBV6-3, with D perhaps assigned TRBD1 or TRBD2 (5 bases each). CDR1 MNHEY and CDR2 SVGEGT come from the germline V gene. V was clipped by 0 bases and J by 4 bases, with 8 bases between them. This CDR3 is built from 14 residues. The CDR3 DNA reads as TGTGCCAGCAGTTACTCTAGGGGACCAGATACGCAGTATTTT. Translating gives CASSYSRGPDTQYF.

The V call is TRBV6-2 or TRBV6-3, the J call TRBJ2-5; D call uncertain. CDR1 and CDR2 (germline): MNHEY, SVGEGT. CDR3 length equals 13 residues. The germline V and J ends were trimmed by 6 bases and 5 bases, with 13 bases remaining between them. CDR3 in amino acids: CASSQEGSETQYF. CDR3 DNA: TGTGCCAGCAGCCAAGAAGGGTCCGAGACCCAGTACTTC.

At least ten counts were recorded for this clonotype. The genes are TRBV30 and TRBJ1-1; no clear D gene. The CDR3 runs to 13 residues. Germline V gene lookup returns CDR1 GTSNPN and CDR2 SVGIG (reference sequence). V dropped 3 bases and J dropped 0 bases, with 8 bases sitting between them. The DNA for the CDR3 is TGTGCCTGGAGGACCTCACTGAACACTGAAGCTTTCTTT. Protein sequence: CAWRTSLNTEAFF.

In its sample, this clonotype was seen many times. Sequence at one end of the junction differs from germline and may be a read error. The chain has TRBV20-1 and TRBJ2-5, with 16 bases aligning to TRBD2. There are 17 residues in the CDR3. Germline CDR1 DFQATT, CDR2 SNEGSKA (reference sequence). The CDR3 loop is CSARGTSGRGDQETQYF. The CDR3 coding sequence is TGCAGTGCCAGAGGGACTAGCGGGAGGGGGGACCAAGAGACCCAGTACTTC.

In this sample, this clonotype turned up many times. The genes are TRBV18 and TRBJ2-7; D gene uncertain. The CDR3 is made up of 15 amino acids. CDR1 and CDR2 (germline): KGHSH, LQKENI. The V end lost 3 bases, the J end lost 7 bases, and 19 bases lay between the germline ends. The CDR3 is CASSPPTYPYLEQYF. The CDR3, as DNA: TGTGCCAGCTCACCCCCGACTTACCCTTACTTAGAGCAGTACTTC.

This clonotype showed up many times. This chain uses TRBV12-3 or TRBV12-4 with TRBJ2-7; D not resolved. This CDR3 is built from 12 residues. The germline V and J ends were trimmed by 1 base and 7 bases, with 8 bases remaining between them. CDR3 DNA: TGTGCCAGCAGTTTAGACCGGCGGGAGCAGTACTTC. Protein: CASSLDRREQYF.

The chain has TRBV19 and TRBJ1-2; weak D call: TRBD1 (5 bases). The CDR3 spans 16 residues. The V gene lost 7 bases and the J gene lost 1 base, with 19 bases spanning the gap. CDR1 is LNHDA and CDR2 is SQIVND in the germline V gene (reference sequence). The DNA of the CDR3 is TGTGCCAGTAATTCAATTGGAGGACACCTTAACTATGGCTACACCTTC. Translating gives CASNSIGGHLNYGYTF.

This clonotype was seen repeatedly, ten times or more. The J gene is TRBJ2-5, the V gene TRBV7-2, with D unclear. From germline, CDR1 is SGHTA and CDR2 FQGNSA. The CDR3 contains 10 residues. Trimming shortened V by 5 bases and J by 4 bases, and 2 bases separated the two germline ends. CDR3 region: CASSVETQYF. Written as DNA, the CDR3 is TGTGCCAGCAGCGTAGAGACCCAGTACTTC.

This clonotype has a handful of counts. The rearrangement links TRBV2 to TRBJ2-7, with TRBD1 identical over 9 bases. CDR3 size: 14 residues. Per the germline V gene, CDR1 is SNHLY and CDR2 is FYNNEI. V lost 5 bases to trimming and J lost 3 bases; unmatched junction nucleotides: 5. The CDR3 protein is CASSRGTGNYEQYF. The CDR3 DNA sequence: TGTGCCAGCAGTCGAGGGACAGGGAACTACGAGCAGTACTTC. The whole variable domain, filled in from reference TRBV2 and TRBJ2-7, reads EPEVTQTPSHQVTQMGQEVILRCVPISNHLYFYWYRQILGQKVEFLVSFYNNEISEKSEIFDDQFSVERPDGSNFTLKIRSTKLEDSAMYFCASSRGTGNYEQYFGPGTRLTVT.

The chain combines TRBV11-2 with TRBJ2-5; TRBD2 matches 10 bases. CDR3 length: 15 amino acids. CDR1 is SGHAT and CDR2 is FQNNGV in the germline V gene. The J segment lost 3 bases and the V segment lost 1 base, leaving 2 bases of the junction unmatched. CDR3 region: CASSLVAGGEETQYF. The CDR3 region has the DNA TGTGCCAGCAGCTTAGTAGCGGGAGGAGAAGAGACCCAGTACTTC.

This sequence joins TRBV2 and TRBJ2-2; D is unresolved. Germline V lookup: CDR1 SNHLY, CDR2 FYNNEI. The CDR3 length is 13 residues. Trimming stripped 5 bases from V and 0 bases from J, with 4 bases between. CDR3 coding DNA: TGTGCCAGCAGTAGACCGAACACCGGGGAGCTGTTTTTT. This translates into CASSRPNTGELFF. The whole variable domain, filled in from reference TRBV2 and TRBJ2-2, reads EPEVTQTPSHQVTQMGQEVILRCVPISNHLYFYWYRQILGQKVEFLVSFYNNEISEKSEIFDDQFSVERPDGSNFTLKIRSTKLEDSAMYFCASSRPNTGELFFGEGSRLTVL.

This clonotype was picked up a small number of times. The rearrangement links TRBV11-3 to TRBJ2-1; 12 bases map to TRBD2. Germline CDR1 SGHNT, CDR2 YENEEA. The CDR3 runs to 17 residues. Losses at the gene ends were 0 bases for V and 3 bases for J; bases not matched to a gene: 3. The CDR3: CASSLDPTSGSYNEQFF. DNA for the CDR3: TGTGCCAGCAGCTTAGATCCGACTAGCGGGAGCTACAATGAGCAGTTCTTC.

This clonotype was counted between two and nine times. V and J are TRBV20-1 and TRBJ1-4; 7 nucleotides match TRBD1. This CDR3 region has 14 residues. V lost 0 bases and J lost 7; bases outside the gene matches: 5. Looked up from germline, CDR1 is DFQATT and CDR2 is SNEGSKA (reference sequence). The CDR3, as DNA: TGCAGTGCTAGAGATCCCTACAGGGGTGAAAAACTGTTTTTT. This sequence encodes CSARDPYRGEKLFF.

This clonotype occurred many times. The chain links TRBV6-1 to TRBJ2-2; no reliable D call. V shed 7 bases and J shed 5 bases, with 8 bases lying between them. The germline CDR1 and CDR2 sequences are MNHNS and SASEGT. This CDR3 contains 12 residues. The CDR3 bases are TGTGCCAGCACCATCATTACCGGGGAGCTGTTTTTT. Translation gives CASTIITGELFF.

The chain uses TRBV3-1 and TRBJ1-2, with D possibly matching TRBD1 (6 bases). Trimming removed 5 bases at V and 5 bases at J, with 15 bases between. This CDR3 comprises 14 residues. Germline assignment: CDR1 LGHDT and CDR2 YNNKEL (reference sequence). The CDR3 nucleotides read TGTGCCAGCAGCATCCAGGGGATGCGGTATGGCTACACCTTC. Translated, it gives CASSIQGMRYGYTF.

This clonotype was observed at least ten times. The rearrangement uses TRBV5-1 and TRBJ2-1; D remains ambiguous. The germline V gene has CDR1 SGHRS and CDR2 YFSETQ. V lost 4 bases and J lost 5, with 16 bases in between. The CDR3 runs 15 residues. The chain's CDR3 is CASSPARLGDNEQFF. DNA for the CDR3: TGCGCCAGCAGCCCGGCCAGGTTGGGCGACAATGAGCAGTTCTTC.

The chain uses TRBV5-1 and TRBJ2-7; 9 bases map to TRBD2. The CDR3 is 14 residues long. The V gene end was trimmed by 2 bases and the J gene end by 2 bases; junction bases not matched to a gene: 2. Germline V gene data show CDR1 as SGHRS and CDR2 as YFSETQ. This CDR3 reads CASSFSGSTYEQYF. The CDR3 region has the DNA TGCGCCAGCAGCTTTAGCGGGAGTACCTACGAGCAGTACTTC.

In its sample, this clonotype was seen many times. This sequence joins TRBV20-1 and TRBJ1-6; possibly TRBD1 for D (6 bases). Trimming removed 0 bases at V and 10 bases at J, with 19 bases between. This CDR3 spans 16 amino acids. CDR1 and CDR2 from the germline V gene are DFQATT and SNEGSKA (reference sequence). The CDR3 is CSARDLGARGGSPLHF. The CDR3 DNA is TGCAGTGCTAGAGATTTGGGGGCGCGGGGTGGCTCACCCCTCCACTTT.